These 28 T cell receptor beta chains came from one sample sequenced in a study of OX40 agonist ivuxolimab in advanced cancers. Profiling relied on immunoSEQ multiplex PCR, and the TCRdb table lists in-frame clones only, not all of them. The table has around 68,000 clones, around 86% seen once. Here the sequenced sample was CD4+ or CD8+ T cells sorted from blood, taken in a trial of the OX40 agonist ivuxolimab. These receptors all stem from an adult with an advanced solid tumor such as melanoma, head and neck, liver or kidney cancer.

Turning to this clone: At one boundary the junction diverges from the germline segment, which might be a read error. The V gene is TRBV10-3, the J gene TRBJ2-7; D is perhaps TRBD1 (6 bases). Per the germline V gene, CDR1 is ENHRY and CDR2 is SYGVKD. The CDR3 is 15 residues long. DNA of the CDR3: TGTGCCAGCAGTCAGGACAGCTCGGGGACATACGAGCAGTACTTC. Amino acid sequence: CASSQDSSGTYEQYF.

This chain links TRBV7-9 with TRBJ1-2, with TRBD1 as a possible D gene (5 bases). Between the trimmed V and J ends, which lost 0 bases and 4 bases, there was a span of 12 bases. CDR3 length equals 15 residues. CDR1 SEHNR and CDR2 FQNEAQ come from the germline V gene (reference sequence). The CDR3 DNA reads TGTGCCAGCAGCTTAGCAGGGGCCCCCCCCTATGGCTACACCTTC. This gives the protein CASSLAGAPPYGYTF. Based on the CDR3 plus reference TRBV7-9 and TRBJ1-2, the full variable domain is DTGVSQNPRHKITKRGQNVTFRCDPISEHNRLYWYRQTLGQGPEFLTYFQNEAQLEKSRLLSDRFSAERPKGSFSTLEIQRTEQGDSAMYLCASSLAGAPPYGYTFGSGTRLTVV.

The gene calls are TRBV10-2 and TRBJ1-2, with D uncertain. Per germline, CDR1 WSHSY and CDR2 SAAADI. The ends were cut back, 3 bases at V and 1 base at J, with 6 bases in the middle. The CDR3 covers 13 residues. CDR3 nucleotide sequence: TGCGCCAGCAGTGAAACGGATAACTATGGCTACACCTTC. It specifies CASSETDNYGYTF.

The rearrangement uses TRBV28 and TRBJ2-7, with 8 bases matching TRBD1. The CDR3 contains 16 residues. V was clipped by 5 bases and J by 5 bases; unmatched bases: 14. CDR1 is MDHEN, CDR2 SYDVKM, per germline. CDR3 DNA: TGTGCCAGCAGTACTCCCTCAGGGGGCTCCCCCCACGAGCAGTACTTC. It codes for CASSTPSGGSPHEQYF. The variable domain in full, completed from reference TRBV28 and TRBJ2-7, reads DVKVTQSSRYLVKRTGEKVFLECVQDMDHENMFWYRQDPGLGLRLIYFSYDVKMKEKGDIPEGYSVSREKKERFSLILESASTNQTSMYLCASSTPSGGSPHEQYFGPGTRLTVT.

The CDR3 protein is CASISLAGGADTQYF. The CDR3 DNA sequence: TGTGCCAGTATTAGCCTAGCGGGAGGAGCAGATACGCAGTATTTT. The chain employs TRBV19 and TRBJ2-3; 11 bases are shared with TRBD2. The CDR3 contains 15 residues. Trimming took 7 bases from V and 4 from J; bases not matched to a gene: 7. Germline lookup yields CDR1 LNHDA and CDR2 SQIVND (reference sequence).

V and J are TRBV30 and TRBJ2-3, with D maybe TRBD2 (6 bases). Germline V gene sequence: CDR1 GTSNPN, CDR2 SVGIG (reference sequence). Trimming took 3 bases from V and 1 from J, leaving 17 bases between them. This CDR3 is built from 16 residues. CDR3 nucleotides: TGTGCCTGGAGCTCTTTACCGGGACTCGGCACAGATACGCAGTATTTT. It codes for CAWSSLPGLGTDTQYF.

This chain uses TRBV5-1 with TRBJ2-6; no clear D gene. The V gene lost 0 bases and the J gene lost 1 base, with 2 bases spanning the gap. CDR3 size: 14 residues. Germline CDR1 and CDR2: SGHRS and YFSETQ. The CDR3 region has the DNA TGCGCCAGCAGCTTGGTGTCTGGGGCCAACGTCCTGACTTTC. It codes for CASSLVSGANVLTF.

The chain carries TRBV2 and TRBJ2-1; 13 positions match TRBD2. J lost 9 bases, V lost 4 bases, and 15 bases had no gene match. The V gene's germline CDR1 is SNHLY and CDR2 FYNNEI. CDR3 size: 18 residues. The CDR3: CASSGAQLAGGPDGEQFF. The CDR3 bases are TGTGCCAGCAGTGGCGCTCAACTAGCGGGAGGGCCAGATGGTGAGCAGTTCTTC.

A few counts support this clone. V gene TRBV11-2 combines with J gene TRBJ2-1; 11 nucleotides agree with TRBD2. The CDR3 has 15 amino acids. V trimming: 4 bases; J trimming: 16 bases; junction bases outside the gene matches: 15. Germline CDR1 is SGHAT and CDR2 is FQNNGV. The CDR3: CASSSTGTSGLRSFF. CDR3 in DNA: TGTGCCAGCAGCTCCACCGGGACTAGCGGACTTCGGTCTTTCTTC.

This clone has a single count. The rearrangement links TRBV7-3 to TRBJ1-5, with D unresolved. The CDR3 spans 14 residues. V lost 5 bases and J lost 4, with 12 bases in between. Germline values: CDR1 SGHTA, CDR2 FQGTGA. The chain's CDR3 is CASSPYGDNQPQHF. The CDR3 coding sequence is TGTGCCAGCAGCCCTTATGGCGATAATCAGCCCCAGCATTTT.

V usage is TRBV5-1 and J usage is TRBJ2-1; D not resolved. Between the trimmed V and J ends, which lost 2 bases and 7 bases, there was a span of 7 bases. The CDR3 extends over 12 amino acids. Germline assignment: CDR1 SGHRS and CDR2 YFSETQ. The CDR3 DNA reads as TGCGCCAGCAGCTTTCAGGTTAATGAGCAGTTCTTC. Translating gives CASSFQVNEQFF.

V usage is TRBV11-3 and J usage is TRBJ2-2; 8 positions agree with TRBD2. The trim removed 5 bases at V and 0 bases at J, leaving 5 bases unmatched. CDR1 SGHNT and CDR2 YENEEA come from the germline V gene. This CDR3 has 16 residues. CDR3 region: CASSPGRETNTGELFF. Here the CDR3 DNA reads TGTGCCAGCAGCCCCGGGAGGGAGACGAACACCGGGGAGCTGTTTTTT.

This chain connects TRBV11-2 to TRBJ2-3, with unresolved D. Germline loops: CDR1 SGHAT, CDR2 FQNNGV. The CDR3 contains 13 residues. Deletions cut 3 bases from V and 2 bases from J, with 6 bases between. CDR3 protein: CASSLGSTDTQYF. In DNA, the CDR3 is TGTGCCAGCAGCTTGGGATCCACAGATACGCAGTATTTT. Supplemented by reference TRBV11-2 and TRBJ2-3, the full variable domain reads EAGVAQSPRYKIIEKRQSVAFWCNPISGHATLYWYQQILGQGPKLLIQFQNNGVVDDSQLPKDRFSAERLKGVDSTLKIQPAKLEDSAVYLCASSLGSTDTQYFGPGTRLTVL.

The J gene is TRBJ2-1, the V gene TRBV7-3, with D hard to call. V gave up 5 bases and J gave up 4 bases, with 15 bases separating them. Germline V gene data show CDR1 as SGHTA and CDR2 as FQGTGA. The CDR3 loop spans 15 amino acids. CDR3 DNA: TGTGCCAGCAGCCTTCGAGTAGCTGAGTACAATGAGCAGTTCTTC. This translates into CASSLRVAEYNEQFF.

The rearrangement uses TRBV20-1 and TRBJ2-7; the match to TRBD1 covers 8 bases. Trimming at V came to 7 bases and at J to 3 bases, leaving 2 bases not matched to a gene. The CDR3 runs to 11 residues. Germline V gene lookup returns CDR1 DFQATT and CDR2 SNEGSKA (reference sequence). The CDR3 DNA sequence: TGCAGTGGGACAGGGAACTACGAGCAGTACTTC. Encoded protein: CSGTGNYEQYF.

J is TRBJ2-3 and V is TRBV10-3; D gene ambiguous. The germline V gene has CDR1 ENHRY and CDR2 SYGVKD. With 7 bases removed from V and 4 bases from J, the gap between germline ends came to 12 bases. The CDR3 covers 13 residues. For the CDR3, the DNA is TGTGCCATCACCCCCAAGGGTTCAGATACGCAGTATTTT. Its translation: CAITPKGSDTQYF.

The chain uses TRBV5-1 and TRBJ2-3; D remains unclear. Germline CDR1 is SGHRS and CDR2 is YFSETQ. The CDR3 extends over 14 amino acids. V gave up 1 base and J gave up 2 bases, with 8 bases separating them. DNA for the CDR3: TGCGCCAGCAGCTTGTTCAGCAACACAGATACGCAGTATTTT. Its translation: CASSLFSNTDTQYF.

The CDR3 DNA reads as TGTGCCAGCAGTTTATGGGACAGGGGGCGCCCGAATGAAAAACTGTTTTTT. Translating gives CASSLWDRGRPNEKLFF. The J gene is TRBJ1-4, the V gene TRBV28; 11 bases are shared with TRBD1. This CDR3 has 17 residues. CDR1 is MDHEN and CDR2 is SYDVKM in the germline V gene. After removal of 0 bases from V and 5 bases from J, the junction contained 5 bases not matched to a gene.

Concerning this clone: One end of the junction varies from germline; a read error may be responsible. This sequence joins TRBV18 and TRBJ1-1; TRBD1 is a possible D gene (5 bases). The CDR3 has 15 residues. Germline assignment: CDR1 KGHSH and CDR2 LQKENI. In DNA form, the CDR3 reads TGTGCCAGCTCACCACCTACGGGGCGGTCCACTGAAGCTCTCTTT. It specifies CASSPPTGRSTEALF.

The chain employs TRBV6-8 and TRBJ2-7; 7 nucleotides agree with TRBD2. Germline CDR1 reads MNHGY; CDR2 reads SAAAGT. V dropped 9 bases and J dropped 2; count of bases not matched to a gene: 25. The CDR3 runs to 19 residues. The CDR3 region has the DNA TGTGCCAGGTTTCCCGAGGGTGGGACTATCTCTCAAGAAACCTACGAGCAGTACTTC. Residues: CARFPEGGTISQETYEQYF.

The genes are TRBV2 and TRBJ2-5, with no clear D. Germline assignment: CDR1 SNHLY and CDR2 FYNNEI. The CDR3 has 12 amino acids. V lost 4 bases to trimming and J lost 0 bases, with 3 bases between them. In DNA form, the CDR3 reads TGTGCCAGCAGTGGCGACCAAGAGACCCAGTACTTC. Translated: CASSGDQETQYF.

The CDR3 protein is CASWTGGVYEQYF. CDR3 DNA sequence: TGTGCCAGCTGGACAGGGGGCGTTTACGAGCAGTACTTC. This chain uses TRBV27 with TRBJ2-7; 11 bases align to TRBD1. In germline, CDR1 is MNHEY, CDR2 SMNVEV (reference sequence). This CDR3 is 13 amino acids long. V lost 8 bases, J lost 4 bases, and 4 bases stayed unmatched.

The chain carries TRBV6-5 and TRBJ1-1; tentatively, D is TRBD1 (5 bases). Trimming removed 2 bases at V and 3 bases at J, with 10 bases between. This CDR3 comprises 14 residues. Germline-derived CDR1 and CDR2 are MNHEY and SVGAGI. The CDR3 sequence is CASSYGARDTEAFF. CDR3 DNA sequence: TGTGCCAGCAGTTACGGGGCTAGGGACACTGAAGCTTTCTTT.

This sequence joins TRBV2 and TRBJ2-3, with unresolved D. The CDR3 spans 13 residues. V was trimmed by 4 bases and J by 2 bases, leaving 7 bases between them. Per germline, CDR1 SNHLY and CDR2 FYNNEI. Here the CDR3 DNA reads TGTGCCAGCAGTGGGTACTACACAGATACGCAGTATTTT. Protein product: CASSGYYTDTQYF.

The chain is built from TRBV2 and TRBJ2-5; 7 nucleotides line up with TRBD1. The CDR3 length is 12 residues. Germline V gene sequence: CDR1 SNHLY, CDR2 FYNNEI. V lost 8 bases to trimming and J lost 3 bases; unmatched junction nucleotides: 3. Written as DNA, the CDR3 is TGTGCCAGCGGACAGGACGAAGAGACCCAGTACTTC. Translating it yields CASGQDEETQYF.

This clone was seen only a few times. This chain links TRBV5-5 with TRBJ2-7; the D is unclear. Trimming took off 1 base at V and 0 bases at J, with 2 bases between the two ends. CDR1 is SGHKS, CDR2 YYEKEE, per germline (reference sequence). The CDR3 covers 12 residues. The CDR3 DNA is TGTGCCAGCAGCTTGAACTCCTACGAGCAGTACTTC. It codes for CASSLNSYEQYF.

The genes are TRBV5-1 and TRBJ2-2, with D tentatively TRBD2 (6 bases). CDR1 is SGHRS, CDR2 YFSETQ, per germline. This CDR3 region has 15 residues. V was pared by 7 bases and J by 0 bases, with 13 bases between. CDR3 in amino acids: CASLRGGANTGELFF. As DNA, the CDR3 is TGCGCCAGCCTTAGGGGAGGCGCGAACACCGGGGAGCTGTTTTTT.

The chain combines TRBV9 with TRBJ2-2; TRBD2 aligns across 10 bases. The CDR3 covers 15 residues. CDR1 SGDLS and CDR2 YYNGEE come from the germline V gene. With V trimmed by 3 bases and J by 4 bases, 3 bases remained unmatched. CDR3 region: CASSAGTSVTGELFF. In DNA, the CDR3 is TGTGCCAGCAGCGCCGGGACTAGCGTCACCGGGGAGCTGTTTTTT. Variable domain in full (rest from reference TRBV9 and TRBJ2-2): DSGVTQTPKHLITATGQRVTLRCSPRSGDLSVYWYQQSLDQGLQFLIQYYNGEERAKGNILERFSAQQFPDLHSELNLSSLELGDSALYFCASSAGTSVTGELFFGEGSRLTVL.